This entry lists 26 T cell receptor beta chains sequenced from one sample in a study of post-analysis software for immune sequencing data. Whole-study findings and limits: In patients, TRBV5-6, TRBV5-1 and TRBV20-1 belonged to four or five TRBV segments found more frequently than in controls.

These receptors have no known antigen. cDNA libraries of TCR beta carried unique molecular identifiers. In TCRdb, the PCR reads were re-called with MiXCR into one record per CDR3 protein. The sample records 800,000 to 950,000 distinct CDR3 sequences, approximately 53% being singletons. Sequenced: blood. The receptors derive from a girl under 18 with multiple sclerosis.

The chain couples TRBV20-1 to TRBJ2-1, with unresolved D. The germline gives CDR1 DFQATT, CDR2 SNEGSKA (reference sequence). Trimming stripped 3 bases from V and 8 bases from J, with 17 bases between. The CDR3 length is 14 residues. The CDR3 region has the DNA TGCAGTGCTAGCAGGCCCGATATCCGGGATGAGCAGTTCTTC. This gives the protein CSASRPDIRDEQFF.

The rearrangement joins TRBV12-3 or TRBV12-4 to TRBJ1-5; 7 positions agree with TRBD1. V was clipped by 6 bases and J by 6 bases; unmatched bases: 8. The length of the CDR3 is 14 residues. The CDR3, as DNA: TGTGCCAGCAGCCAAAGACAGGGCCTTCAGCCCCAGCATTTT. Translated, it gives CASSQRQGLQPQHF.

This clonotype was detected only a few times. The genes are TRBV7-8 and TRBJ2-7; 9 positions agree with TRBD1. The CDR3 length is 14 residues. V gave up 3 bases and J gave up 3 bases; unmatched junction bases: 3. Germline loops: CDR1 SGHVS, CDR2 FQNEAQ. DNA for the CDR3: TGTGCCAGCAGCTTCCGGACAGGGGACTACGAGCAGTACTTC. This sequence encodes CASSFRTGDYEQYF.

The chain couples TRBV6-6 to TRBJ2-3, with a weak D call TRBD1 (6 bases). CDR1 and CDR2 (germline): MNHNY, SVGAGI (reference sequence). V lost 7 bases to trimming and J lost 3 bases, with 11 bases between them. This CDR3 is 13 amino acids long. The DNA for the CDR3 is TGTGCCAGCACCCAGGACAGAACAGATACGCAGTATTTT. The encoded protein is CASTQDRTDTQYF.

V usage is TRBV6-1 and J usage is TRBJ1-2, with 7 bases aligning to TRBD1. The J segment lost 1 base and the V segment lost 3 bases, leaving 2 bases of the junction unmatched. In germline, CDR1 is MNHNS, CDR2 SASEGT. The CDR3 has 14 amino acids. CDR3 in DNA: TGTGCCAGCAGTGAGACAGGGTTTAACTATGGCTACACCTTC. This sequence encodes CASSETGFNYGYTF.

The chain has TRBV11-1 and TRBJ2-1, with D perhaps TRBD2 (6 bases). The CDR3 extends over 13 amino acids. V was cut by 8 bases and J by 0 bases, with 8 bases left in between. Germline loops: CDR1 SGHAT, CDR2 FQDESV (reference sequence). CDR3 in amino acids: CASGTSSYNEQFF. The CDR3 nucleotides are TGTGCCAGCGGGACTTCCTCCTACAATGAGCAGTTCTTC. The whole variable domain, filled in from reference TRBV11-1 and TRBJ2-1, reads EAEVAQSPRYKITEKSQAVAFWCDPISGHATLYWYRQILGQGPELLVQFQDESVVDDSQLPKDRFSAERLKGVDSTLKIQPAELGDSAMYLCASGTSSYNEQFFGPGTRLTVL.

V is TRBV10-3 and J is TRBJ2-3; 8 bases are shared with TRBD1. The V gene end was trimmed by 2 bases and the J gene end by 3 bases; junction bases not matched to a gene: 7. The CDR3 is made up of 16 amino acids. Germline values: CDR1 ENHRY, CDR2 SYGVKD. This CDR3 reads CAISEGRGRSTDTQYF. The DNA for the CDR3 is TGTGCCATCAGTGAGGGCAGGGGGCGAAGTACAGATACGCAGTATTTT.

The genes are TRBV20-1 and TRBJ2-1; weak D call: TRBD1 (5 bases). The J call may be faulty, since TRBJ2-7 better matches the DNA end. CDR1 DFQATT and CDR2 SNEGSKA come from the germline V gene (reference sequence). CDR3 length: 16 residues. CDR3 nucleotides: TGCAGTGCTAGAGATTTAGGGGAACAGTCCTACAATGAGCAGTACTTC. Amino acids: CSARDLGEQSYNEQYF.

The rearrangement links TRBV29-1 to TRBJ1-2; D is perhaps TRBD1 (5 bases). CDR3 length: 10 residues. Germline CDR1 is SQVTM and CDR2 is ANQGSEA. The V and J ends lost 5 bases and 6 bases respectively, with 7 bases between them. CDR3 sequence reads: CSVTGDGYTF. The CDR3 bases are TGCAGCGTTACAGGAGATGGCTACACCTTC.

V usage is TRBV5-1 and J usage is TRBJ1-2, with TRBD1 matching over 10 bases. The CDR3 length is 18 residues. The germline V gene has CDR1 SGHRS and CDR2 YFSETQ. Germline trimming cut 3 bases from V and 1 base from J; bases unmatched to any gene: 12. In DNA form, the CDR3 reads TGCGCCAGCAGCTCGACACCCGGGACAGGGGCACTTAACTATGGCTACACCTTC. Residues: CASSSTPGTGALNYGYTF.

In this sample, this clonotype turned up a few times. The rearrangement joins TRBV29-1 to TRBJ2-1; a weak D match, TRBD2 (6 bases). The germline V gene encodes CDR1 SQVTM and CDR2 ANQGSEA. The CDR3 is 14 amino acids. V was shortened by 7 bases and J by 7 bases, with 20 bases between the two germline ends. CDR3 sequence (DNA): TGCAGCGGTGCAGGAGGGTGGGGTCCGAATGAGCAGTTCTTC. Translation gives CSGAGGWGPNEQFF.

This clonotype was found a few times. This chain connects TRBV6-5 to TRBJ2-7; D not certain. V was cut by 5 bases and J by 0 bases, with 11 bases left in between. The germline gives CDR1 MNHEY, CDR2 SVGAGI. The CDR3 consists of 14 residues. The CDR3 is CASSPQLSSYEQYF. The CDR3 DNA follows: TGTGCCAGCAGTCCTCAGCTGAGCTCCTACGAGCAGTACTTC.

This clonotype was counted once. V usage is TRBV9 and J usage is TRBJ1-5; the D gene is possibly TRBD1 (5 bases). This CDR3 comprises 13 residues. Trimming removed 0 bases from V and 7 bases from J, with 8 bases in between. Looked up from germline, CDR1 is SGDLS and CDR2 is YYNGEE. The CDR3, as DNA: TGTGCCAGCAGCGTAGGAGGGGTCCAGCCCCAGCATTTT. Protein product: CASSVGGVQPQHF.

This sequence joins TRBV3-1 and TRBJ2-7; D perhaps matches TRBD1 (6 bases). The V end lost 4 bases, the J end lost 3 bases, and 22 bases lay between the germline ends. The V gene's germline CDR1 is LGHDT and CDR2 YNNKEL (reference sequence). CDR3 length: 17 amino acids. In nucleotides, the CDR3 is TGTGCCAGCAGCCTCGCGATGGGGGCGCCTGCCGTCTACGAGCAGTACTTC. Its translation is CASSLAMGAPAVYEQYF.

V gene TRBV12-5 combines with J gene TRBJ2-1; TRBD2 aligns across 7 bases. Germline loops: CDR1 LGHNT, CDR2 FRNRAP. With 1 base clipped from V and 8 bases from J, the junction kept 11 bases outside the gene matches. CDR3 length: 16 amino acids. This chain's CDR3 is CASGLEGGPIIHEQFF. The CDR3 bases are TGTGCTAGTGGTTTGGAGGGAGGGCCCATTATTCATGAGCAGTTCTTC.

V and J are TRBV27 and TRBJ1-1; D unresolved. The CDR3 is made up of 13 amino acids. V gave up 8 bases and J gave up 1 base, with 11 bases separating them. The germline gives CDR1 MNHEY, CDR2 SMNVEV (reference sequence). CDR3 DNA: TGTGCCAGCGCTACCCACTGGAACACTGAAGCTTTCTTT. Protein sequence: CASATHWNTEAFF.

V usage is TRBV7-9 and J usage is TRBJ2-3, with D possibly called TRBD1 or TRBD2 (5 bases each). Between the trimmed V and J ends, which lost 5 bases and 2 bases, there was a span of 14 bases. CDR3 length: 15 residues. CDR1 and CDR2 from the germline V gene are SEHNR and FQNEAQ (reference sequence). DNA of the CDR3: TGTGCCAGCAGCCCGCAGGGACGGGACACAGATACGCAGTATTTT. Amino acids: CASSPQGRDTDTQYF.

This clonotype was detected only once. The CDR3 region is CSVLQGYSNQPQHF. The CDR3, as DNA: TGCAGCGTCCTACAGGGATATAGCAATCAGCCCCAGCATTTT. J is TRBJ1-5 and V is TRBV29-1, with D tentatively TRBD1 (6 bases). Trimming took 6 bases from V and 0 from J, leaving 12 bases between them. Looked up from germline, CDR1 is SQVTM and CDR2 is ANQGSEA. The CDR3 contains 14 residues. The full variable domain, its missing parts supplied by reference TRBV29-1 and TRBJ1-5, is SAVISQKPSRDICQRGTSLTIQCQVDSQVTMMFWYRQQPGQSLTLIATANQGSEATYESGFVIDKFPISRPNLTFSTLTVSNMSPEDSSIYLCSVLQGYSNQPQHFGDGTRLSIL.

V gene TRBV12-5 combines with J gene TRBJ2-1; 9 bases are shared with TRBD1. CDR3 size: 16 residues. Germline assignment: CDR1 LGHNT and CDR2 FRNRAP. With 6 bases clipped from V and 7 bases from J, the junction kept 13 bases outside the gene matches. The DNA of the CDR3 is TGTGCTAGTGGCTACACAGGGGGCCGCGATCGGAATGAGCAGTTCTTC. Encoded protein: CASGYTGGRDRNEQFF.

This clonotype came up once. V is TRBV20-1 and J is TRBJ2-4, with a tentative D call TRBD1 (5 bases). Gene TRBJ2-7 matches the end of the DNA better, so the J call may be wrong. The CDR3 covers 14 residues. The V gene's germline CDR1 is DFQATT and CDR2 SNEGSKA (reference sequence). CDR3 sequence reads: CSARQGFPPHEQYF. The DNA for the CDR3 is TGCAGTGCTAGACAGGGATTTCCCCCTCACGAGCAGTACTTC.

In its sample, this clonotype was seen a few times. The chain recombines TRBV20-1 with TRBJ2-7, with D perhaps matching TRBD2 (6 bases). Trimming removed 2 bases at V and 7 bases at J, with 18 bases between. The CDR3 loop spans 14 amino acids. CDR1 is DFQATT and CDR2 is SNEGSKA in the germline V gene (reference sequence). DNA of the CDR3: TGCAGTGCTAGAAATCCGGGACTTTTCTGGGAGCAGTACTTC. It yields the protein CSARNPGLFWEQYF.

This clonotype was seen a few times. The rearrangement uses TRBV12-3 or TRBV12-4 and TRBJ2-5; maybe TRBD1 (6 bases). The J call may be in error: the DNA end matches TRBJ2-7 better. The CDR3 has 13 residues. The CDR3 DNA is TGTGCCAGCAGGGTACAGGGTAGCTACGAGCAGTACTTC. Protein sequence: CASRVQGSYEQYF.

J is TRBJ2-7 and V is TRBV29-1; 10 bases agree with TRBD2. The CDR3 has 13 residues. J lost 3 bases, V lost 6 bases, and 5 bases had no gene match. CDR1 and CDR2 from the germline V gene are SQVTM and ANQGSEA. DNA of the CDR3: TGCAGCGTCGGGACTAGCGTGATCTACGAGCAGTACTTC. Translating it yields CSVGTSVIYEQYF.

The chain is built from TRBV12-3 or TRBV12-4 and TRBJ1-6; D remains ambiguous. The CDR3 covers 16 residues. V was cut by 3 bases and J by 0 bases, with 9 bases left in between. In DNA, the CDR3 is TGTGCCAGCAGTTTGGGTTCCAGCTCCTATAATTCACCCCTCCACTTT. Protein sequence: CASSLGSSSYNSPLHF.

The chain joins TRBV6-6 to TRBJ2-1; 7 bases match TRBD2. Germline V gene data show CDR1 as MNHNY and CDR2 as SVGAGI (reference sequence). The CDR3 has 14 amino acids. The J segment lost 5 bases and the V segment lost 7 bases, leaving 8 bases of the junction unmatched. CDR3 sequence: CASMGRDPHNEQFF. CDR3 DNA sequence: TGTGCCAGCATGGGGAGGGACCCCCACAATGAGCAGTTCTTC.

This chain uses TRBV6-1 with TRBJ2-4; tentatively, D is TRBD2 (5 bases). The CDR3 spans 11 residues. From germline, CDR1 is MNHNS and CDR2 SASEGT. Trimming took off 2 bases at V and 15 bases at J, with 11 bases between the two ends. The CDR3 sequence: CASSELDRGYF. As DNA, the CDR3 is TGTGCCAGCAGTGAATTGGACCGGGGGTACTTC.